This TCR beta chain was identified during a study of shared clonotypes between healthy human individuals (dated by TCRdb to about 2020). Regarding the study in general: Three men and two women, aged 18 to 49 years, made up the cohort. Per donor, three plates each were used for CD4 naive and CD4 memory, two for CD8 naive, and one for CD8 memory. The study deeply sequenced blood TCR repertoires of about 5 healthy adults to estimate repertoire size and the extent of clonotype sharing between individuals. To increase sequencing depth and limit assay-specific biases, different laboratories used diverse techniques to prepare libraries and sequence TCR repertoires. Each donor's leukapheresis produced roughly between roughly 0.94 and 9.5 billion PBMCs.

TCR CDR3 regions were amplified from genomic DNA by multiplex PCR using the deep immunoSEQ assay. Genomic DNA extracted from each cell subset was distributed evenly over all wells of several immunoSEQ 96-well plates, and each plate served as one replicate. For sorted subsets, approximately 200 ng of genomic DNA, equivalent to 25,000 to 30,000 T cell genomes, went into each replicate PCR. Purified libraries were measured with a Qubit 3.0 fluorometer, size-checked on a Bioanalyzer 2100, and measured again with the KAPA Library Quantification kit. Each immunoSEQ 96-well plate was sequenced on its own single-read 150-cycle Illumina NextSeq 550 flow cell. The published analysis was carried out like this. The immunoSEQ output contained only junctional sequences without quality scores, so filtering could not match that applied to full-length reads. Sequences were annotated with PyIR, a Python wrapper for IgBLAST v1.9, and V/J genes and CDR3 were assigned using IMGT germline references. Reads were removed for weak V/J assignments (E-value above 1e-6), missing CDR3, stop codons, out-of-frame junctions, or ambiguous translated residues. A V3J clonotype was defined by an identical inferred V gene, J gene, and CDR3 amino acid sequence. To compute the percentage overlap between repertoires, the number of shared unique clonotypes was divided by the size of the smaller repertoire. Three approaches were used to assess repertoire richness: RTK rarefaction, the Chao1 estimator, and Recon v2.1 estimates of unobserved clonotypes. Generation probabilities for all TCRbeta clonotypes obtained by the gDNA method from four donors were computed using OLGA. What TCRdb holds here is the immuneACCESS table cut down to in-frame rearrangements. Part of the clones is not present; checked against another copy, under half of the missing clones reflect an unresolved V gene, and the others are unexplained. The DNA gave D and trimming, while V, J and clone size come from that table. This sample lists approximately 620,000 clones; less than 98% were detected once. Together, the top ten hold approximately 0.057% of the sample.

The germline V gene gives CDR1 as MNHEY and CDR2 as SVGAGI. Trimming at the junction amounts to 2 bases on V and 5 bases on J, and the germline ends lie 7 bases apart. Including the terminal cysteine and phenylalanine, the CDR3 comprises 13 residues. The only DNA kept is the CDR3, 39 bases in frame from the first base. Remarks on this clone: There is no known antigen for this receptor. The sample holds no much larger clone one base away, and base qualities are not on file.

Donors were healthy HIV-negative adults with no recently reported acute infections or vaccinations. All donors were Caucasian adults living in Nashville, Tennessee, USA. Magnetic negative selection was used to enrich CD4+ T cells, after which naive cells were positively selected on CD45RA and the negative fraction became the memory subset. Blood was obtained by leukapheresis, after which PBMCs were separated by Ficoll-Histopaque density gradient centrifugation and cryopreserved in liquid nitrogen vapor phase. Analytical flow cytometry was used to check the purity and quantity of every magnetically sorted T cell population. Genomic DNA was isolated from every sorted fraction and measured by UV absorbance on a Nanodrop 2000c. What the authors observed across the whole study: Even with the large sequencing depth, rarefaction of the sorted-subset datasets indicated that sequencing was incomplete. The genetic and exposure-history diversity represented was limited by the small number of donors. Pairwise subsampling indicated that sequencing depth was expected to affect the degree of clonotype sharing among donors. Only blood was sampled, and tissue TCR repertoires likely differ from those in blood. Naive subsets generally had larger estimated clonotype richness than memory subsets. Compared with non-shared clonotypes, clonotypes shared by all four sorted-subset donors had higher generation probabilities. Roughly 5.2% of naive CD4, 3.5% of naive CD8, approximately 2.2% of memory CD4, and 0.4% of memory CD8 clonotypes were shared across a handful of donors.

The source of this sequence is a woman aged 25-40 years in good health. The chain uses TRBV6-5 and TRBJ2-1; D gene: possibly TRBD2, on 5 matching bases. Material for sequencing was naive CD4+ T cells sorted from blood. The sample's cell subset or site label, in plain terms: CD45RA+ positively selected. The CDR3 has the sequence CASSYSGDNEQFF. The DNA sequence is TGTGCCAGCAGTTACAGCGGAGACAATGAGCAGTTCTTC.